This TCR beta chain appears in the sequencing data of a study of beta chain features in type 1 diabetes. By way of CD45RO/CCR7/CD25/CD127/CD95/CD27, the CD4+ regulatory, stem cell-like memory, central memory and naive cells were sorted. Purity exceeded 95% in all sorted populations. V was trimmed by 3 bases and J by 0 bases, leaving 20 bases between them. CDR1 is ENHRY and CDR2 is SYGVKD in the germline V gene. This CDR3 spans 18 amino acids. Reverse transcribing all isolated RNA meant expressed TCRB transcripts were sequenced. Sequenced by immunoSEQ multiplex PCR; TCRdb stores in-frame clones only, minus some. The data hold fewer than 900,000 clones, with about 17% observed a single time. Comment on this clone: Its antigen remains unidentified.

The study, taken as a whole, reports: Reads derived from cDNA could over-represent cells showing high TCR expression.

This rearrangement joins TRBV10-3 to TRBJ1-1; tentative D call: TRBD1 (6 bases). The source of this sequence is a woman in her late teens or twenties in good health. Material for sequencing was naive CD4+ T cells from blood. The CDR3 sequence: CAISEATGHQLLNTEAFF. DNA for the CDR3: TGTGCCATCAGTGAAGCGACAGGCCACCAACTATTGAACACTGAAGCTTTCTTT.